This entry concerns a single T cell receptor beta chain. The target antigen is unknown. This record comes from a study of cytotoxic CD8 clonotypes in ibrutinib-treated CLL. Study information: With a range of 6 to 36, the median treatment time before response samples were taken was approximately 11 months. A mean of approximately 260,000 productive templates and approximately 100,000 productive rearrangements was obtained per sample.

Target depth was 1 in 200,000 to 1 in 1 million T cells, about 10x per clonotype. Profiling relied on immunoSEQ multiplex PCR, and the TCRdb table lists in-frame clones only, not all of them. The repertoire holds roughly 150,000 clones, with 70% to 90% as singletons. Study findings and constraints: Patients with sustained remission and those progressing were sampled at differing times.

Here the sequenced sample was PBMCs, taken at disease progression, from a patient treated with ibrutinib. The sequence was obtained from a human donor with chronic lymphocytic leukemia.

Here the CDR3 reads CASTQGGNTEAFF. CDR3 in DNA: TGTGCCAGCACCCAAGGGGGGAACACTGAAGCTTTCTTT. The chain combines TRBV5-4 with TRBJ1-1; D is perhaps TRBD1 (6 bases). Trimming removed 6 bases from V and 1 base from J, with 10 bases in between. The CDR3 extends over 13 amino acids. The germline V gene has CDR1 SGHNT and CDR2 YYREEE (reference sequence).